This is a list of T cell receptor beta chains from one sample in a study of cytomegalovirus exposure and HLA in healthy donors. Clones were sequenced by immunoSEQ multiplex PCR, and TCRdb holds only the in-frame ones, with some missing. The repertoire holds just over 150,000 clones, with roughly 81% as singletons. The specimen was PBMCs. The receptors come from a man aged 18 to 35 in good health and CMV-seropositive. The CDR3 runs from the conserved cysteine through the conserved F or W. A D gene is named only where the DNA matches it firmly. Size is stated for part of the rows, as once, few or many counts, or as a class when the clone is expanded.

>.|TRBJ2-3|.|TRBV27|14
TGTGCCAGCAGTTCTTGGACAGACACAGATACGCAGTATTTT
CASSSWTDTDTQYF
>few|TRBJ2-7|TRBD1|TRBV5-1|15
TGCGCCAGCAGCTTGGTATCAGGGGGCATATACGAGCAGTACTTC
CASSLVSGGIYEQYF
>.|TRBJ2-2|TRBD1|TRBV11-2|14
TGTGCCAGCAGCGCCACAGGGGACACCGGGGAGCTGTTTTTT
CASSATGDTGELFF
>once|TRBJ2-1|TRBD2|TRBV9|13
TGTGCTTCTGCGGGGGGGCTCAACAATGAGCAGTTCTTC
CASAGGLNNEQFF
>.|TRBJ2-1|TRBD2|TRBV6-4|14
TGTGCCAGCAGTCCCGGACTAGCGGGGGGAACGCAGTTCTTC
CASSPGLAGGTQFF
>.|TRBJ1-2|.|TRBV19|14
TGTGCCAGTAGGACGACAGGATCTAACTATGGCTACACCTTC
CASRTTGSNYGYTF
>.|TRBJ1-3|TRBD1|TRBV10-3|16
TGTGCCATCAGTGAGAGAGGACAGGGGAAGGGGAACACCATATATTTT
CAISERGQGKGNTIYF
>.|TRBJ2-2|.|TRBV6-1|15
TGTGCCAGCAGTGAAGTGGCAGGGCCGACCGGGGAGCTGTTTTTT
CASSEVAGPTGELFF
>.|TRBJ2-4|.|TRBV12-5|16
TGTGCTAGTGGTTTGGGGACCTCCGCGGACAGAGACATTCAGTACTTC
CASGLGTSADRDIQYF
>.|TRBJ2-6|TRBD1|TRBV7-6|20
TGTGCCAGCAGCTTAAGAACCGGACAGGGACAGGTATCTGGGGCCAACGTCCTGACTTTC
CASSLRTGQGQVSGANVLTF
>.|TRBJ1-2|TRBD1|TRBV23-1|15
TGCGCCATCCTGAGGGGGACAGGGAGGAACTATGGCTACACCTTC
CAILRGTGRNYGYTF
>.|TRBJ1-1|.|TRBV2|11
TGTGCCAGCAGTGCCGGGACAGAAGCTTTCTTT
CASSAGTEAFF
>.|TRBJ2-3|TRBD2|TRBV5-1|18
TGCGCCAGCAGCTTTGGACTAGCGGGGGCCCTTGGGTCAGATACGCAGTATTTT
CASSFGLAGALGSDTQYF
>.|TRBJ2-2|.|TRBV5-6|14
TGTGCCAGCAGCTCCGGAGCAGCCGACGGGGAGCTGTTTTTT
CASSSGAADGELFF
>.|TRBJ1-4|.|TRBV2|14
TGTGCCAGCAGCCCTATCACGGGGGGGGAAAAACTGTTTTTT
CASSPITGGEKLFF
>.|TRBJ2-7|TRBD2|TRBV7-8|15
TGTGCCAGCAGCTCGGGGACTAGTCGGTCCTACGAGCAGTACTTC
CASSSGTSRSYEQYF
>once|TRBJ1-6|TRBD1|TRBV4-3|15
TGCGCCAGCAGCCTAGACAGGGGGGCAAATTCACCCCTCCACTTT
CASSLDRGANSPLHF
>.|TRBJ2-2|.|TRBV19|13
TGTGCCAGTAGTATAGGCGGTACCGGGGAGCTGTTTTTT
CASSIGGTGELFF
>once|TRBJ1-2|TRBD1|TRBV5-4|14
TGTGCCAGCAGACCTAGACAGGGGAGGAATGGCTACACCTTC
CASRPRQGRNGYTF
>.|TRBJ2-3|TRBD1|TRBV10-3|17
TGTGCCATCAGTGAGGCGGACAGGTCCCTTGGCACAGATACGCAGTATTTT
CAISEADRSLGTDTQYF